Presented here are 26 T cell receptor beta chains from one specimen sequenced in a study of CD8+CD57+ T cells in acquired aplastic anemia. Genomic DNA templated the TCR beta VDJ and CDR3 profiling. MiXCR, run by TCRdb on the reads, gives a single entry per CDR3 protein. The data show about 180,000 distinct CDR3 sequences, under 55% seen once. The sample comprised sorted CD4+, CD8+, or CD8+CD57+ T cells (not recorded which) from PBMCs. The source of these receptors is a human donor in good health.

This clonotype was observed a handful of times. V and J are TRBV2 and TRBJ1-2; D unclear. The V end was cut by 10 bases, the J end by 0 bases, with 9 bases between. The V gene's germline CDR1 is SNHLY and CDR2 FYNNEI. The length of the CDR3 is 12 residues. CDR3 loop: CAIVRPNYGYTF. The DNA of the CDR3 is TGTGCCATCGTACGGCCTAACTATGGCTACACCTTC.

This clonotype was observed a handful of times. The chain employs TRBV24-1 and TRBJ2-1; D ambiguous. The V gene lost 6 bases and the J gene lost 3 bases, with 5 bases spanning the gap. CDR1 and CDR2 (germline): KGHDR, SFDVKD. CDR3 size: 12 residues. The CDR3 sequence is CATSSLYNEQFF. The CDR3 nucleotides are TGTGCCACCAGTTCGCTCTACAATGAGCAGTTCTTC.

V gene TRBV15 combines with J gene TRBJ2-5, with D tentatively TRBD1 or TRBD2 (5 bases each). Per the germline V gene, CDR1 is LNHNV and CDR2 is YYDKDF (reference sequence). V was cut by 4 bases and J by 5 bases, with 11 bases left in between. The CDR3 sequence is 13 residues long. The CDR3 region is CATSIRGAETQYF. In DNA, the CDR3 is TGTGCCACCAGCATACGAGGGGCGGAGACCCAGTACTTC. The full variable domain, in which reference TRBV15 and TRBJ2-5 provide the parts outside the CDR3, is DAMVIQNPRYQVTQFGKPVTLSCSQTLNHNVMYWYQQKSSQAPKLLFHYYDKDFNNEADTPDNFQSRRPNTSFCFLDIRSPGLGDTAMYLCATSIRGAETQYFGPGTRLLVL.

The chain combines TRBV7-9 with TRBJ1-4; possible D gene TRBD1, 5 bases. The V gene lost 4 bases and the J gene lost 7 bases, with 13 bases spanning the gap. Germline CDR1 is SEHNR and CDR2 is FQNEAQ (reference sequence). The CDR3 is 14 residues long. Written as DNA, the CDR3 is TGTGCCAGCAGCTGGACACAGAGGGGTGAAAAACTGTTTTTT. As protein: CASSWTQRGEKLFF.

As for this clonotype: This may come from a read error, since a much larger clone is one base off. In DNA, the CDR3 is TGTGCCAGCAGCCCCGGGACTAGCAGGGCAGATACGCAGTATTTT. Its translation is CASSPGTSRADTQYF. The rearrangement uses TRBV7-3 and TRBJ2-3; 9 bases match TRBD2. This CDR3 contains 15 residues. Per germline, CDR1 SGHTA and CDR2 FQGTGA. J lost 4 bases, V lost 5 bases, and 7 bases had no gene match.

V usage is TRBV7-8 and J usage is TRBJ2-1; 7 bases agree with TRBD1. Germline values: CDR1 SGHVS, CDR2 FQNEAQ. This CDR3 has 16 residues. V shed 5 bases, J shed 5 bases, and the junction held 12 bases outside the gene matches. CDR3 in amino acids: CASSPVGQATNNEQFF. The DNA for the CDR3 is TGTGCCAGCAGCCCAGTAGGACAGGCAACAAACAATGAGCAGTTCTTC.

The CDR3 protein is CASTPRGGDYGYTF. CDR3 nucleotides: TGCGCCAGCACGCCACGCGGGGGGGACTATGGCTACACCTTC. The chain is built from TRBV5-1 and TRBJ1-2, with a possible D match to TRBD1 (5 bases). Germline V lookup: CDR1 SGHRS, CDR2 YFSETQ. V lost 6 bases and J lost 3, with 15 bases in between. This CDR3 is 14 amino acids long.

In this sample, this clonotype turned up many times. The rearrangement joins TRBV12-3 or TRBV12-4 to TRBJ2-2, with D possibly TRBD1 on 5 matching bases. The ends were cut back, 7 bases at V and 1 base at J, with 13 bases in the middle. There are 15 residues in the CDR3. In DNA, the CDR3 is TGTGCCAGCACCCAGGGTACGGTGAACACCGGGGAGCTGTTTTTT. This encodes CASTQGTVNTGELFF.

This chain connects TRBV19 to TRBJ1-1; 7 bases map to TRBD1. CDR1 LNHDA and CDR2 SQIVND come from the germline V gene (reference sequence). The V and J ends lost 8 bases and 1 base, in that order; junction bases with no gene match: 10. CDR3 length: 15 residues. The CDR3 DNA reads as TGTGCCAGTTCACCGCCACAGGGGCCGAACACTGAAGCTTTCTTT. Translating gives CASSPPQGPNTEAFF.

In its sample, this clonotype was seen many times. CDR3 residues: CSAQIGLTSYEQYF. The CDR3 DNA is TGCAGTGCTCAGATTGGACTTACCTCCTACGAGCAGTACTTC. The V gene is TRBV20-1, the J gene TRBJ2-7; TRBD2 is a possible D gene (5 bases). Germline V gives CDR1 DFQATT, CDR2 SNEGSKA (reference sequence). The CDR3 runs to 14 residues. V was clipped by 5 bases and J by 0 bases, with 14 bases between them.

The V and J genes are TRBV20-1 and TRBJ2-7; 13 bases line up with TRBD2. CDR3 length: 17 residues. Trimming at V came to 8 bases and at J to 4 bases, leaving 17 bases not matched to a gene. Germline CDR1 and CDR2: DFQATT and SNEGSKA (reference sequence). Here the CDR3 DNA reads TGCAGTTTACCCCTTAGGACTAGCGGGAGATTAAGTTACGAGCAGTACTTC. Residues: CSLPLRTSGRLSYEQYF.

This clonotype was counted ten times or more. The CDR3 bases are TGTGCCAGCAGCTTAGCTGGATATAGCAATCAGCCCCAGCATTTT. This sequence encodes CASSLAGYSNQPQHF. The chain has TRBV7-8 and TRBJ1-5, with unresolved D. In germline, CDR1 is SGHVS, CDR2 FQNEAQ. The V end lost 0 bases, the J end lost 0 bases, and 6 bases lay between the germline ends. The length of the CDR3 is 15 residues.

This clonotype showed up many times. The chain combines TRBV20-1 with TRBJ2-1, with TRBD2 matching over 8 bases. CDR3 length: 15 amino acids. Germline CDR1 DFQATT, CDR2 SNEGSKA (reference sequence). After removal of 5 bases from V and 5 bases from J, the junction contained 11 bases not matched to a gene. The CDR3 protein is CSAHFISGVDNEQFF. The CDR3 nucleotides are TGCAGTGCTCATTTTATTAGCGGGGTGGACAATGAGCAGTTCTTC.

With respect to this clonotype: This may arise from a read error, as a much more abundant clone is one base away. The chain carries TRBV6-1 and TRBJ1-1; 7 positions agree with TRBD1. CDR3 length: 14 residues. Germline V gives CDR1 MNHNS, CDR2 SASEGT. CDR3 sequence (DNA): TGTGCCAGCAGTGTTACAGGGGCGAACACTGTAGCTTTCTTT. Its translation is CASSVTGANTVAFF.

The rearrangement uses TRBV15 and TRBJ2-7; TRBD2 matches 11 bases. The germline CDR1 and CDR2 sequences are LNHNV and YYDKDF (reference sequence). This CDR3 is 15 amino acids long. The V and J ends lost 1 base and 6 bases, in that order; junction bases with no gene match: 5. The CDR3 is CATSRGSGGAAEQYF. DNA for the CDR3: TGTGCCACCAGCAGAGGTAGCGGGGGGGCAGCCGAGCAGTACTTC.

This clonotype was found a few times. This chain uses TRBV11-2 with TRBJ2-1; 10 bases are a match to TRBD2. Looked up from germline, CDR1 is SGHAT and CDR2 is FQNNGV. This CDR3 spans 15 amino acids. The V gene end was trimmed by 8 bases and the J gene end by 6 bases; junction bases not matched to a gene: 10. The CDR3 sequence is CASSPPSGSPNEQFF. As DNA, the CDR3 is TGTGCCAGCTCACCACCTAGCGGGAGTCCCAATGAGCAGTTCTTC.

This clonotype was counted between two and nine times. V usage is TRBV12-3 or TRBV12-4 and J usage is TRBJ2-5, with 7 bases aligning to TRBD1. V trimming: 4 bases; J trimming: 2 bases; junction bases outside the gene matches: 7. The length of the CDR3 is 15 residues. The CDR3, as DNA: TGTGCCAGCAGTTCCGGACAGGCGACGCAAGAGACCCAGTACTTC. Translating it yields CASSSGQATQETQYF.

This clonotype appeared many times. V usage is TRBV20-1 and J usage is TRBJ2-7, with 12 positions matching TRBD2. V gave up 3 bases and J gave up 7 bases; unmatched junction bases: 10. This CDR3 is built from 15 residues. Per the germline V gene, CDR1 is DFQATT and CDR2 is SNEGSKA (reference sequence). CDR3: CSARTSGSSSLEQYF. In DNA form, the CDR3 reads TGCAGTGCTAGGACTAGCGGGAGCTCCTCCCTGGAGCAGTACTTC.

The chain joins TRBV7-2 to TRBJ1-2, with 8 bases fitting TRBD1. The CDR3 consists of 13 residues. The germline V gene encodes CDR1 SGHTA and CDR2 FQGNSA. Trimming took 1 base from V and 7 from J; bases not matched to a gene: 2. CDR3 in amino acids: CASSLEQGGGYTF. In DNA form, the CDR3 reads TGTGCCAGCAGCTTAGAACAGGGGGGTGGCTACACCTTC.

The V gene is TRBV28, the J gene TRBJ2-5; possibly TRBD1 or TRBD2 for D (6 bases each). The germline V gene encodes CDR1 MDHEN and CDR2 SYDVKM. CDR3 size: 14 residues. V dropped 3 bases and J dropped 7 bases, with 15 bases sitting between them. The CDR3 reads CASSFPLRGGTQYF. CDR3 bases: TGTGCCAGCAGTTTCCCGCTCAGGGGAGGGACCCAGTACTTC.

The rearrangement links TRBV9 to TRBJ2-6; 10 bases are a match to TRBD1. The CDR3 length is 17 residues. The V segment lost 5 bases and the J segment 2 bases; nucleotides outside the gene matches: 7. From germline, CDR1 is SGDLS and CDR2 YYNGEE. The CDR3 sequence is CASRGTGEITGANVLTF. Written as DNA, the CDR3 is TGTGCCAGCAGAGGGACAGGGGAAATAACTGGGGCCAACGTCCTGACTTTC.

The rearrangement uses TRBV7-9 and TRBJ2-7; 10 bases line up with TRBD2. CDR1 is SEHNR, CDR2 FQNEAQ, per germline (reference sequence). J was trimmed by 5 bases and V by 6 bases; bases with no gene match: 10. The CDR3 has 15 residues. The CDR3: CASRGLGTSAHEQYF. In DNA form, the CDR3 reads TGTGCCAGCAGGGGGTTGGGGACTAGCGCCCACGAGCAGTACTTC.

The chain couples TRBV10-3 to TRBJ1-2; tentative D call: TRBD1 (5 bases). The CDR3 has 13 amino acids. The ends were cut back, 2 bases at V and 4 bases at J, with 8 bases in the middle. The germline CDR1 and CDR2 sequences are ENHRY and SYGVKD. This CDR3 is CAISEAGSYGYTF. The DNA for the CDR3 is TGTGCCATCAGTGAGGCAGGGAGCTATGGCTACACCTTC.

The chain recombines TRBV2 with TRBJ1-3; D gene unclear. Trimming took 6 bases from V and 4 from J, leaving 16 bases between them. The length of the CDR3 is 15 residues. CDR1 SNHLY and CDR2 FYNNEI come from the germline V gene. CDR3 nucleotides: TGTGCCAGCAGCGTCGCCAGGCCCCCCGGAAACACCATATATTTT. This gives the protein CASSVARPPGNTIYF.

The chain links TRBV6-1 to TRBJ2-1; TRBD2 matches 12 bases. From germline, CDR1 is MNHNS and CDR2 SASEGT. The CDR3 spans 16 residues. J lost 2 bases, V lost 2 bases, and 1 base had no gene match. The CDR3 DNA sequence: TGTGCCAGCAGTGAACTAGCGGGAGGGCCCTACAATGAGCAGTTCTTC. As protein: CASSELAGGPYNEQFF.

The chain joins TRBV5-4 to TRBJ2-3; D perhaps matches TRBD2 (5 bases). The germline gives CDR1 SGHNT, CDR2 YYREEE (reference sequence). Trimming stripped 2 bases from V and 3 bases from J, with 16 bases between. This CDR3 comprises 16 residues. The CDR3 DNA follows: TGTGCCAGCAGCTTACTGTCGTTTAGCGTTACAGATACGCAGTATTTT. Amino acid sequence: CASSLLSFSVTDTQYF.